The 12 T cell receptor beta chains given below trace back to one sample, sequenced in a study of cytomegalovirus exposure and HLA in healthy donors. PCR employed 60 Vbeta and 13 Jbeta primers. Assay used: immunoSEQ multiplex PCR; TCRdb lists only in-frame clones, some missing. The sample has some 65,000 clones, around 62% seen once. The sequencing input was PBMCs. The source of these receptors is a man younger than 40 in good health and CMV-seronegative.

V and J are TRBV10-3 and TRBJ2-3; the D gene is possibly TRBD1 (5 bases). The CDR3 consists of 14 residues. Germline V gene sequence: CDR1 ENHRY, CDR2 SYGVKD. V gave up 5 bases and J gave up 0 bases, with 9 bases separating them. The CDR3, as DNA: TGTGCCATCAGTTCAGGGTTAAGCACAGATACGCAGTATTTT. It yields the protein CAISSGLSTDTQYF.

The chain combines TRBV6-1 with TRBJ2-1, with 9 bases that match TRBD2. The CDR3 contains 15 residues. With V trimmed by 1 base and J by 10 bases, 8 bases remained unmatched. Germline V gene sequence: CDR1 MNHNS, CDR2 SASEGT. CDR3 in amino acids: CASSEVRAGGGEQFF. As DNA, the CDR3 is TGTGCCAGCAGTGAAGTTCGAGCGGGGGGAGGGGAGCAGTTCTTC.

This clone was seen only a few times. V usage is TRBV14 and J usage is TRBJ2-1; TRBD2 is a possible D gene (7 bases). Germline V gene sequence: CDR1 SGHDN, CDR2 FVKESK. With 4 bases removed from V and 4 bases from J, the gap between germline ends came to 17 bases. The CDR3 is made up of 16 amino acids. CDR3 sequence reads: CASSPLGGATYNEQFF. CDR3 in DNA: TGTGCCAGCAGCCCGCTTGGGGGGGCCACGTACAATGAGCAGTTCTTC.

For the CDR3, the DNA is TGTGCCAGCAGTCGGACTAGCGGGGGGCCAGAGACCCAGTACTTC. Residues: CASSRTSGGPETQYF. The chain is built from TRBV2 and TRBJ2-5, with TRBD2 identical over 14 bases. The CDR3 is 15 residues long. V was pared by 5 bases and J by 4 bases, with 3 bases of the junction left unmatched. The germline gives CDR1 SNHLY, CDR2 FYNNEI.

This clone was detected a few times. The V and J genes are TRBV6-1 and TRBJ1-6; tentatively, D is TRBD1 (6 bases). V was trimmed by 10 bases and J by 6 bases, leaving 13 bases between them. Germline V CDR1 and CDR2: MNHNS, SASEGT. The CDR3 sequence is 13 residues long. CDR3 protein: CATTGLINSPLHF. In DNA, the CDR3 is TGTGCCACCACAGGGTTAATTAATTCACCCCTCCACTTT.

V usage is TRBV19 and J usage is TRBJ1-6; tentative D call: TRBD1 (6 bases). This CDR3 spans 15 amino acids. V was clipped by 6 bases and J by 4 bases, with 13 bases between them. Germline V gene sequence: CDR1 LNHDA, CDR2 SQIVND (reference sequence). The CDR3 spells CASSPGGLYNSPLHF. Written as DNA, the CDR3 is TGTGCCAGTAGCCCGGGGGGGCTATATAATTCACCCCTCCACTTT.

This chain connects TRBV5-8 to TRBJ1-2; D perhaps matches TRBD1 (6 bases). The length of the CDR3 is 15 residues. The germline gives CDR1 SGHTS, CDR2 YDEGEE. Trimming left V 4 bases short and J 4 bases short, with 17 bases between. The CDR3 protein is CASSKGHLGPYGYTF. In DNA, the CDR3 is TGTGCCAGCAGCAAGGGACACCTCGGGCCCTATGGCTACACCTTC.

This chain links TRBV30 with TRBJ1-1, with D possibly TRBD1 on 5 matching bases. Germline-derived CDR1 and CDR2 are GTSNPN and SVGIG (reference sequence). The V end lost 4 bases, the J end lost 5 bases, and 11 bases lay between the germline ends. The CDR3 length is 12 residues. CDR3 sequence: CAWTARGTEAFF. The CDR3 DNA is TGTGCCTGGACGGCTAGGGGTACTGAAGCTTTCTTT.

The chain recombines TRBV6-1 with TRBJ1-1, with D possibly matching TRBD1 (5 bases). V was shortened by 3 bases and J by 5 bases, with 13 bases between the two germline ends. Per the germline V gene, CDR1 is MNHNS and CDR2 is SASEGT. The CDR3 loop spans 14 amino acids. This CDR3 reads CASSDKGPRTEAFF. In DNA, the CDR3 is TGTGCCAGCAGTGATAAGGGGCCCAGAACTGAAGCTTTCTTT.

The chain joins TRBV30 to TRBJ2-7; TRBD1 agrees at 7 bases. V lost 1 base and J lost 6; bases outside the gene matches: 3. The CDR3 loop spans 12 amino acids. Germline V gives CDR1 GTSNPN, CDR2 SVGIG (reference sequence). CDR3 bases: TGTGCCTGGAGTGATACAGGGGCCGAGCAGTACTTC. This translates into CAWSDTGAEQYF.

This clone has only a few counts. The V gene is TRBV7-9, the J gene TRBJ1-2, with 10 nucleotides matching TRBD1. The J segment lost 6 bases and the V segment lost 5 bases, leaving 6 bases of the junction unmatched. The CDR3 consists of 14 residues. Germline lookup yields CDR1 SEHNR and CDR2 FQNEAQ (reference sequence). The CDR3 loop is CASSPSGTGDGYTF. In DNA form, the CDR3 reads TGTGCCAGCAGCCCGTCGGGGACAGGGGATGGCTACACCTTC.

This chain links TRBV5-6 with TRBJ1-1; the D is unclear. In germline, CDR1 is SGHDT, CDR2 YYEEEE. This CDR3 has 13 amino acids. V lost 4 bases and J 1 base, leaving 8 bases between the germline ends. The chain's CDR3 is CASSVGGNTEAFF. CDR3 in DNA: TGTGCCAGCAGCGTCGGCGGGAACACTGAAGCTTTCTTT.